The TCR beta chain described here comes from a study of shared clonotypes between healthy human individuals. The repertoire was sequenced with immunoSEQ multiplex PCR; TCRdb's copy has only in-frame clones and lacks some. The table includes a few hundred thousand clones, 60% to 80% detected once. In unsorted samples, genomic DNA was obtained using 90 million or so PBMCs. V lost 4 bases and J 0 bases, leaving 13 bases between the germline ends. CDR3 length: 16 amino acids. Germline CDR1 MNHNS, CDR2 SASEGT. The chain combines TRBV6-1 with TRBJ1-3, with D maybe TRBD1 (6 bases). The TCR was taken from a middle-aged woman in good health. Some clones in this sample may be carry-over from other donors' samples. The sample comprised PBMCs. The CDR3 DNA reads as TGTGCCAGCAGTGGTGGGGGGCCCCTCTCTGGAAACACCATATATTTT. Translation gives CASSGGGPLSGNTIYF.